This T cell receptor beta chain was recovered during a study of T cells in Graves' hyperthyroidism and ophthalmopathy. This clonotype was seen only a few times. What was amplified from RNA transcripts were TCR beta CDR3 regions. TCR CDR3 underwent first-round RT-PCR with the HTBI primer set. One entry per CDR3 protein, called by TCRdb with MiXCR from the multiplex PCR reads. This table has roughly 720,000 distinct CDR3 sequences, roughly 17% appearing once. The CDR3 has 16 amino acids. CDR1 is MGHRA, CDR2 YSYEKL, per germline. With 0 bases clipped from V and 5 bases from J, the junction kept 8 bases outside the gene matches.

The sample was blood. V gene TRBV4-1 combines with J gene TRBJ2-7; TRBD2 matches at 9 bases. The sequence came from a man aged 45 to 65 with Graves' hyperthyroidism. Written as DNA, the CDR3 is TGCGCCAGCAGCCAAGAAGGCGGGAGGGCCGGGGACGAGCAGTACTTC. Translating it yields CASSQEGGRAGDEQYF.